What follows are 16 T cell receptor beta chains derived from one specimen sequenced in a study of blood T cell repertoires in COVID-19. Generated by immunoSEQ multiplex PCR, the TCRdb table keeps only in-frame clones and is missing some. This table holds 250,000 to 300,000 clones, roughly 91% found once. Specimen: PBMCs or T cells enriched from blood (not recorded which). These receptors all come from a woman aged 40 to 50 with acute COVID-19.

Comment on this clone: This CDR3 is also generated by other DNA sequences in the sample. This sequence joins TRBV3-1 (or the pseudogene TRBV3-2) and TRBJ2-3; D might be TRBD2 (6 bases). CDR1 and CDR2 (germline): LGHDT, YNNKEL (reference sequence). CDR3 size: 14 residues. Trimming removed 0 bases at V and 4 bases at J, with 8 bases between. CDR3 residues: CASSQDGGADTQYF. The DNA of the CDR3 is TGTGCCAGCAGCCAAGATGGAGGGGCAGATACGCAGTATTTT.

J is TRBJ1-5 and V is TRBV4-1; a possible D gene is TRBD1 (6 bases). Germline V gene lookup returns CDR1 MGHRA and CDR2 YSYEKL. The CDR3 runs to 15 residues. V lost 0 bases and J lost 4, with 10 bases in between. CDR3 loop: CASSQDPQGNQPQHF. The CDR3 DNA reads TGCGCCAGCAGCCAAGATCCGCAGGGGAATCAGCCCCAGCATTTT.

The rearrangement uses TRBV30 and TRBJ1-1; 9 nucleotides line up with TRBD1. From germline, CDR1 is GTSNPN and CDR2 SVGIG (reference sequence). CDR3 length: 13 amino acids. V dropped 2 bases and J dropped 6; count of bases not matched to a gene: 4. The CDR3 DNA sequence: TGTGCCTGGAGTAGGGACAGGGCATCTGAAGCTTTCTTT. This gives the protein CAWSRDRASEAFF.

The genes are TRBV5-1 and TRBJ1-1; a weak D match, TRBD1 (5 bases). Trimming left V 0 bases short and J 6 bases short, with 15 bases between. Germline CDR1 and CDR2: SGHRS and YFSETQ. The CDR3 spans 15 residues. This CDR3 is CASSLAVGGGAEAFF. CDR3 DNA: TGCGCCAGCAGCTTGGCTGTCGGGGGAGGCGCTGAAGCTTTCTTT. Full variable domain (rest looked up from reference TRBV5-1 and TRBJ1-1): KAGVTQTPRYLIKTRGQQVTLSCSPISGHRSVSWYQQTPGQGLQFLFEYFSETQRNKGNFPGRFSGRQFSNSRSEMNVSTLELGDSALYLCASSLAVGGGAEAFFGQGTRLTVV.

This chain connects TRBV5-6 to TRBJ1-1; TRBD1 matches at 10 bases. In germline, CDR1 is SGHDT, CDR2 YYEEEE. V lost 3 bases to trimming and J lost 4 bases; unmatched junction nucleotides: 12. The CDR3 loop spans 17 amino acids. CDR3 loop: CASSSAGTGALSTEAFF. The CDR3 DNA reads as TGTGCCAGCAGCTCCGCCGGGACAGGGGCCTTGAGCACTGAAGCTTTCTTT.

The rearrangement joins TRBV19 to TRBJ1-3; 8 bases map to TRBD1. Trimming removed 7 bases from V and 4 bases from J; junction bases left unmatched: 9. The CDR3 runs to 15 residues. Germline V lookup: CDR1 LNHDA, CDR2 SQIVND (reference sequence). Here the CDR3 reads CASTVGRGQGNTIYF. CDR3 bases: TGTGCCAGTACGGTTGGCAGGGGGCAAGGAAACACCATATATTTT.

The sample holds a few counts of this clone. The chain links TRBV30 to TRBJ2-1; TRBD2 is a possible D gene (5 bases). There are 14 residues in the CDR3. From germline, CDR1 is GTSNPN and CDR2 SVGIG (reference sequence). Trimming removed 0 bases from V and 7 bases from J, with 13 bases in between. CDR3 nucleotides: TGTGCCTGGAGTGTATGGGAGAGGTATAATGAGCAGTTCTTC. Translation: CAWSVWERYNEQFF.

CDR3 sequence: CASSPVGGGSYSNQPQHF. CDR3 in DNA: TGTGCCAGCTCACCGGTTGGGGGGGGGAGTTATAGCAATCAGCCCCAGCATTTT. V and J are TRBV18 and TRBJ1-5; D perhaps matches TRBD1 (5 bases). Germline assignment: CDR1 KGHSH and CDR2 LQKENI. Between the trimmed V and J ends, which lost 3 bases and 0 bases, there was a span of 18 bases. This CDR3 region has 18 residues. Variable domain in full (rest from reference TRBV18 and TRBJ1-5): NAGVMQNPRHLVRRRGQEARLRCSPMKGHSHVYWYRQLPEEGLKFMVYLQKENIIDESGMPKERFSAEFPKEGPSILRIQQVVRGDSAAYFCASSPVGGGSYSNQPQHFGDGTRLSIL.

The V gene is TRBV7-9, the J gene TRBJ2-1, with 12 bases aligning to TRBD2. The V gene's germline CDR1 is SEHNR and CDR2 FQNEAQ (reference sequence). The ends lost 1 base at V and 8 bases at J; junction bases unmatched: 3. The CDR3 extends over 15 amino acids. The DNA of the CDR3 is TGTGCCAGCAGCTTAGAACTAGCGGGAGGTCATGAGCAGTTCTTC. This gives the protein CASSLELAGGHEQFF.

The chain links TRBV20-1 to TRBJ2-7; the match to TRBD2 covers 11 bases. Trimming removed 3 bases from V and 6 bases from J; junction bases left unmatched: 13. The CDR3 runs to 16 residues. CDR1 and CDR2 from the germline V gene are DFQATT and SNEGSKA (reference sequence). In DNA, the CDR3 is TGCAGTGCTAGTCGGCTAGCGGGAGGTGCGGCGTCCGAGCAGTACTTC. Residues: CSASRLAGGAASEQYF.

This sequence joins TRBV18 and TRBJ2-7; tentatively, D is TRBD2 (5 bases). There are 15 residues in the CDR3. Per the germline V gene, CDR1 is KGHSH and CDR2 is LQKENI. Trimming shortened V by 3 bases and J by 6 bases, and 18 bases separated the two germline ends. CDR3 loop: CASSPSGRSGGEQYF. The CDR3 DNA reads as TGTGCCAGCTCACCTTCCGGCCGATCCGGAGGCGAGCAGTACTTC.

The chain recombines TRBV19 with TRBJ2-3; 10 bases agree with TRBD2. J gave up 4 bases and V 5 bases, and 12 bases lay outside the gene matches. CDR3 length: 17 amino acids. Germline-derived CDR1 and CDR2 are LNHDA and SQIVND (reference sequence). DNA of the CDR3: TGTGCCAGTAGTGCACGGACTAGCGGAGCAGGGGCAGATACGCAGTATTTT. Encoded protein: CASSARTSGAGADTQYF. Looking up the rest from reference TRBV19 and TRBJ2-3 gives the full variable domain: DGGITQSPKYLFRKEGQNVTLSCEQNLNHDAMYWYRQDPGQGLRLIYYSQIVNDFQKGDIAEGYSVSREKKESFPLTVTSAQKNPTAFYLCASSARTSGAGADTQYFGPGTRLTVL.

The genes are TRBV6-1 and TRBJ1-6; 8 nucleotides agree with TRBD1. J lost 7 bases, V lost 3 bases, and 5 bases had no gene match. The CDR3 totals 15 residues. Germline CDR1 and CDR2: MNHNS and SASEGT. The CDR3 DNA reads TGTGCCAGCAGTGACCATGACAGGGGCAATTCACCCCTCCACTTT. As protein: CASSDHDRGNSPLHF.

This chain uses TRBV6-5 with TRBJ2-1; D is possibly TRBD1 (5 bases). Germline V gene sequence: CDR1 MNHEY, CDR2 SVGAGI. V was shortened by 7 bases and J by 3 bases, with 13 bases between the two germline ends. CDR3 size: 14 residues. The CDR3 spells CASTIQGDYNEQFF. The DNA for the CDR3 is TGTGCCAGCACAATCCAAGGGGACTACAATGAGCAGTTCTTC.

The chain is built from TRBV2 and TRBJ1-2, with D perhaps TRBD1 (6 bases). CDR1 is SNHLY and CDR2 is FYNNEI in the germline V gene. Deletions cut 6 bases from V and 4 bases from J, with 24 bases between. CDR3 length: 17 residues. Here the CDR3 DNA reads TGTGCCAGCAGGGACTCAATGGGGGCCCCCGGAGGCTATGGCTACACCTTC. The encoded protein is CASRDSMGAPGGYGYTF.

The CDR3 coding sequence is TGTGCCAGCAGTTCAACAGGGGGGGCGGGAGATGGCTACACCTTC. Translated, it gives CASSSTGGAGDGYTF. The gene calls are TRBV28 and TRBJ1-2; 8 nucleotides align to TRBD1. With 4 bases clipped from V and 6 bases from J, the junction kept 10 bases outside the gene matches. Germline V lookup: CDR1 MDHEN, CDR2 SYDVKM. This CDR3 is 15 amino acids long.